These T cell receptor beta chains were read from a single sample in a study of blood T cell repertoires in COVID-19. TCRdb's copy holds only in-frame clones and misses some; the assay was immunoSEQ multiplex PCR. Among some 300,000 clones listed, almost 90% were seen once. The specimen was peripheral blood. These receptors all stem from a middle-aged woman with COVID-19, enrolled during active disease. The CDR3 runs from the conserved cysteine through the conserved F or W. Fields, in order: CDR3 protein, CDR3 DNA, clone size, V gene, J gene, D gene. D genes are given only for firm matches. Rows give clone size only sometimes, using once, few, many, or a class for an expanded clone.

CASSSQGGETQYF	TGCGCCAGCAGTAGCCAGGGAGGAGAGACCCAGTACTTC	NA	TRBV5-1	TRBJ2-5	NA
CASSSEREQETQYF	TGCGCCAGCAGCTCCGAGCGGGAGCAGGAGACCCAGTACTTC	NA	TRBV5-1	TRBJ2-5	TRBD2
CASSAGGTYNEQFF	TGTGCCAGCAGTGCAGGGGGCACGTACAATGAGCAGTTCTTC	NA	TRBV27	TRBJ2-1	TRBD1
CASSLSVQGARNYGYTF	TGTGCCAGCAGTTTATCAGTACAGGGGGCGCGGAACTATGGCTACACCTTC	NA	TRBV27	TRBJ1-2	TRBD1
CASSFRGSSYEQYF	TGTGCCAGCAGCTTTCGGGGGAGCTCCTACGAGCAGTACTTC	NA	TRBV11-1	TRBJ2-7	NA
CASSVDLGADTEAFF	TGTGCCAGCAGCGTAGATCTGGGGGCTGATACTGAAGCTTTCTTT	NA	TRBV9	TRBJ1-1	NA
CASSIGQSTGELFF	TGTGCCAGCAGCATCGGACAGAGCACCGGGGAGCTGTTTTTT	NA	TRBV5-4	TRBJ2-2	NA
CASSHDRGRYGYTF	TGTGCCAGCAGCCACGACAGGGGTCGTTATGGCTACACCTTC	NA	TRBV3-1/TRBV3-2	TRBJ1-2	TRBD1
CASTSPGPKGTFYEQYF	TGTGCCAGCACCTCTCCGGGGCCAAAGGGGACTTTCTACGAGCAGTACTTC	NA	TRBV28	TRBJ2-7	NA
CASSSDKDRYQPQHF	TGTGCCAGCAGCTCGGACAAGGATAGGTATCAGCCCCAGCATTTT	NA	TRBV7-3	TRBJ1-5	NA
CASSSPGGSPYEQYF	TGTGCCAGCAGTTCACCTGGCGGCAGTCCCTACGAGCAGTACTTC	once	TRBV27	TRBJ2-7	NA